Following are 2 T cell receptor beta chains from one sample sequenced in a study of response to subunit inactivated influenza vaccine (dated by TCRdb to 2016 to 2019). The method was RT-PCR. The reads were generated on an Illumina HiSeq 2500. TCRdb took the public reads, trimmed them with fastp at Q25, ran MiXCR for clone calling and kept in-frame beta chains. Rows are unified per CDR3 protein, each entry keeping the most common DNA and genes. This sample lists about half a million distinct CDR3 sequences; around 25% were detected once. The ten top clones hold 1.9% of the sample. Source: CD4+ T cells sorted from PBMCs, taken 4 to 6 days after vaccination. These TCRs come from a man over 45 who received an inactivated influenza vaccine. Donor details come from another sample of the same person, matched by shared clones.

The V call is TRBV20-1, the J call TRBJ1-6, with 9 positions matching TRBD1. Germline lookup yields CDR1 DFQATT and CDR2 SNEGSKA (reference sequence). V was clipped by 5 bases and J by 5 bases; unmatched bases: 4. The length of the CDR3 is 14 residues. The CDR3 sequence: CSARTGANNSPLHF. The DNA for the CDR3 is TGCAGTGCTCGGACAGGGGCAAATAATTCACCCCTCCACTTT.

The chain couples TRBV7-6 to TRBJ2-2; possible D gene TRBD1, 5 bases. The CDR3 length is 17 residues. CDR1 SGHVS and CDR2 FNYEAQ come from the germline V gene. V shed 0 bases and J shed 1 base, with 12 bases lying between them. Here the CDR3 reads CASSLAQGRLNTGELFF. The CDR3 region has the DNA TGTGCCAGCAGCTTAGCGCAGGGCAGACTGAACACCGGGGAGCTGTTTTTT.